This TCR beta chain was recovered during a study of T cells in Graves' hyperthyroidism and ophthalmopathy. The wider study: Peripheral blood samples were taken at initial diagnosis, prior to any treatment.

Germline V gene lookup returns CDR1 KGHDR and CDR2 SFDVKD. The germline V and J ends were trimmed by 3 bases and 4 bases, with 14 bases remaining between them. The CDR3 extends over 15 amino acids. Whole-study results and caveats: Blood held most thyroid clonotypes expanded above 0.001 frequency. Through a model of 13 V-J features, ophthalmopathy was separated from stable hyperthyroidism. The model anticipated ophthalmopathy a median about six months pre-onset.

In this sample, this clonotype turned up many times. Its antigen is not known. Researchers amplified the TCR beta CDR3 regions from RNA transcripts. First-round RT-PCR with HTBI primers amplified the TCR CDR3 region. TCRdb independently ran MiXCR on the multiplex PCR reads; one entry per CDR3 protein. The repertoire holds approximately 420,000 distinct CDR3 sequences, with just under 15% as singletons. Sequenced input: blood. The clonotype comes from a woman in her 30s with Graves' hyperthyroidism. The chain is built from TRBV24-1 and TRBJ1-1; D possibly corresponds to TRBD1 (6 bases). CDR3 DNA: TGTGCCACCAGTGATCGAGGCGAGGGGGGCACTGAAGCTTTCTTT. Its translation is CATSDRGEGGTEAFF.